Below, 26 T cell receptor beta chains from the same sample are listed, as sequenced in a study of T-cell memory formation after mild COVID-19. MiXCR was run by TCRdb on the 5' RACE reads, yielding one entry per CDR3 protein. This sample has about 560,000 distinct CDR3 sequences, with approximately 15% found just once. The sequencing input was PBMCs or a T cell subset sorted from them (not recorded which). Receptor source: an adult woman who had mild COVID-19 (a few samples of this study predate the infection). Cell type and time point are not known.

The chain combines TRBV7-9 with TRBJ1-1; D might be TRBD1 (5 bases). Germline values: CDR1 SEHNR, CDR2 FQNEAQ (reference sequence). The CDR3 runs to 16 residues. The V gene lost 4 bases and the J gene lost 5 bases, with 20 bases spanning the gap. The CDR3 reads CASSSMGVLGVTEAFF. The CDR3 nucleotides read TGTGCCAGCAGCTCAATGGGGGTTCTAGGAGTGACTGAAGCTTTCTTT.

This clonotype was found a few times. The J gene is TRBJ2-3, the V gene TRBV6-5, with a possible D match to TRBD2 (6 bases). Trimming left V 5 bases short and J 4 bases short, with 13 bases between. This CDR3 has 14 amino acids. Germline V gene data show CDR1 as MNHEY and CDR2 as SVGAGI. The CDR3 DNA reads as TGTGCCAGCAGTCATGCGGGGTTGGCAGATACGCAGTATTTT. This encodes CASSHAGLADTQYF.

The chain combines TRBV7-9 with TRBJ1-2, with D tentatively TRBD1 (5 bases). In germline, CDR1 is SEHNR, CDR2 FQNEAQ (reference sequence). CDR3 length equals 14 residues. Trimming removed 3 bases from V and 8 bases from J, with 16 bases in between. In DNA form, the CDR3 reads TGTGCCAGCAGCTTCCCGACAGCCTGGTACGGCTACACCTTC. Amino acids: CASSFPTAWYGYTF.

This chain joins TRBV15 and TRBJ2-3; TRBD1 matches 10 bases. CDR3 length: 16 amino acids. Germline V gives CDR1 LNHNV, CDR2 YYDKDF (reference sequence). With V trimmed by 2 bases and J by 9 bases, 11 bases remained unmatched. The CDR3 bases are TGTGCCACCAGCAGAAATAAAGGGACAGGGGATCCCACGCAGTATTTT. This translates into CATSRNKGTGDPTQYF.

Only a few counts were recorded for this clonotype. The chain's CDR3 is CASSLAGQSSYEQYF. The CDR3 DNA is TGCGCCAGCAGCTTGGCCGGGCAGAGCTCCTACGAGCAGTACTTC. The J gene is TRBJ2-7, the V gene TRBV5-1, with no clear D. The V end was cut by 0 bases, the J end by 0 bases, with 10 bases between. The CDR3 spans 15 residues. CDR1 is SGHRS, CDR2 YFSETQ, per germline. Looking up the rest from reference TRBV5-1 and TRBJ2-7 gives the full variable domain: KAGVTQTPRYLIKTRGQQVTLSCSPISGHRSVSWYQQTPGQGLQFLFEYFSETQRNKGNFPGRFSGRQFSNSRSEMNVSTLELGDSALYLCASSLAGQSSYEQYFGPGTRLTVT.

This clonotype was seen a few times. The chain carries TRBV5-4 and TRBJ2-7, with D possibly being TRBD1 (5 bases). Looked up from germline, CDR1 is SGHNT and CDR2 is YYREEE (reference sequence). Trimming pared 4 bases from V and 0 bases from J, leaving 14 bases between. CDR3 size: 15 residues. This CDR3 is CASSIAGISSYEQYF. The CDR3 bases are TGTGCCAGCAGCATCGCAGGGATTAGCTCCTACGAGCAGTACTTC.

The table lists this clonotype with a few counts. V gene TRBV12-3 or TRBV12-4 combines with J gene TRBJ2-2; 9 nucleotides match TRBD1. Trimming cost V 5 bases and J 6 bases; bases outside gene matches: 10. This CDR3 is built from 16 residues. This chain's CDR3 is CASSRTDRGYPGELFF. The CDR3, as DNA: TGTGCCAGCAGTCGCACAGACAGGGGGTACCCCGGGGAGCTGTTTTTT.

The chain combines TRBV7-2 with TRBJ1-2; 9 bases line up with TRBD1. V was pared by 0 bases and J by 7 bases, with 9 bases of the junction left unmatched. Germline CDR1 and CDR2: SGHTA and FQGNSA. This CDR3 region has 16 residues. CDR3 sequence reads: CASSLAGGQGMSGYTF. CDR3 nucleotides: TGTGCCAGCAGCTTAGCGGGCGGACAGGGGATGAGTGGCTACACCTTC.

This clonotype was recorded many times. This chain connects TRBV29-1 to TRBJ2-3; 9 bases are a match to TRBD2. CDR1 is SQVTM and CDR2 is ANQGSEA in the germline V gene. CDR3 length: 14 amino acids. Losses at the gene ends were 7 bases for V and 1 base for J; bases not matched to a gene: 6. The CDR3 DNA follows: TGCAGCGGGGGGGTAGCGGGAGGCACAGATACGCAGTATTTT. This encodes CSGGVAGGTDTQYF.

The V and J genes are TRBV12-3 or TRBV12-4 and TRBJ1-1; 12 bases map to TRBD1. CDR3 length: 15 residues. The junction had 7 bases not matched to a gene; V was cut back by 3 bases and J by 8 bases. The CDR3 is CASSLGDRGRAEAFF. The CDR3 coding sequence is TGTGCCAGCAGTTTGGGGGACAGGGGGCGAGCGGAAGCTTTCTTT.

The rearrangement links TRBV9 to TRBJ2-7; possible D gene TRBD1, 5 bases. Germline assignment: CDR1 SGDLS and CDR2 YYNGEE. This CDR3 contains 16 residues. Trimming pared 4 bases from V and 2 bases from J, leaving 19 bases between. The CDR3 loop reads CASSPEGERNPYEQYF. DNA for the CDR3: TGTGCCAGCAGCCCGGAAGGGGAACGAAACCCCTACGAGCAGTACTTC.

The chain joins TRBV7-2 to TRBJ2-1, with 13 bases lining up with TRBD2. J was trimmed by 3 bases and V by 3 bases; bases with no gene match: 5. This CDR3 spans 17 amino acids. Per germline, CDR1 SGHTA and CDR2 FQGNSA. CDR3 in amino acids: CASSFLTSGRNYNEQFF. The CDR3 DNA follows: TGTGCCAGCAGCTTTTTGACTAGCGGGAGGAACTACAATGAGCAGTTCTTC. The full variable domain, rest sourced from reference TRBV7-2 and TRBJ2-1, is GAGVSQSPSNKVTEKGKDVELRCDPISGHTALYWYRQSLGQGLEFLIYFQGNSAPDKSGLPSDRFSAERTGGSVSTLTIQRTQQEDSAVYLCASSFLTSGRNYNEQFFGPGTRLTVL.

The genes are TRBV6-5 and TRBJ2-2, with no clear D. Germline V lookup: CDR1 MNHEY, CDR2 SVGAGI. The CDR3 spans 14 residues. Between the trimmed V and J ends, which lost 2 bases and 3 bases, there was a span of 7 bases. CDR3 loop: CASSYDRYTGELFF. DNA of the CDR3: TGTGCCAGCAGTTACGATCGTTACACCGGGGAGCTGTTTTTT.

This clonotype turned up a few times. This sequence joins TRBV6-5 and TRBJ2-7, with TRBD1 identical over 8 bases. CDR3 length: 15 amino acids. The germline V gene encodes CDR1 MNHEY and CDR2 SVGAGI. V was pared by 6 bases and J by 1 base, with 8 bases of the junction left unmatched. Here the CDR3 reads CASSPGGYVSYEQYF. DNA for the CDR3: TGTGCCAGCAGCCCAGGGGGCTACGTTTCCTACGAGCAGTACTTC.

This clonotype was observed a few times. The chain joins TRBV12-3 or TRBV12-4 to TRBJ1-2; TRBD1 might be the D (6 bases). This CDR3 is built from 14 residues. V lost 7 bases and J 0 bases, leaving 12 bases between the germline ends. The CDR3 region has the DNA TGTGCCAGCACCCGGGACAAAGCTAACTATGGCTACACCTTC. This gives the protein CASTRDKANYGYTF.

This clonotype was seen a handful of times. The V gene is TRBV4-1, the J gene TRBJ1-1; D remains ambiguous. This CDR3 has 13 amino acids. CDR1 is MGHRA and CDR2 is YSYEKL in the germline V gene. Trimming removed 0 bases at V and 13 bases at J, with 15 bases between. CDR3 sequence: CASSQDLRSTGFF. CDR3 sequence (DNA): TGCGCCAGCAGCCAAGATCTTCGGTCAACGGGTTTCTTT.

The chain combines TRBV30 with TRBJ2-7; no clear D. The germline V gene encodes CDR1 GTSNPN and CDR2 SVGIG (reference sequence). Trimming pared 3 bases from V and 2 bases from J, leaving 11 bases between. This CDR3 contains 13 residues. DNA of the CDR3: TGTGCCTGGAGGATTGGGCAGCCCTACGAGCAGTACTTC. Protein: CAWRIGQPYEQYF.

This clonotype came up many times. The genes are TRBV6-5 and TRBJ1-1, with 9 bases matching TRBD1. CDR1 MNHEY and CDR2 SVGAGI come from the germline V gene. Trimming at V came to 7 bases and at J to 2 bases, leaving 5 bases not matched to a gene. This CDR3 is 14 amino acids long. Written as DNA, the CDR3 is TGTGCCAGCACCCCGGGACAGGGTAACACTGAAGCTTTCTTT. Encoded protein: CASTPGQGNTEAFF.

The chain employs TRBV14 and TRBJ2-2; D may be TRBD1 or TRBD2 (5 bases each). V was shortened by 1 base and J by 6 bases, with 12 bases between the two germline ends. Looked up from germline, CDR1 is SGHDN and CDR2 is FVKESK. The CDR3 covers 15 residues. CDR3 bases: TGTGCCAGCAGCCAAGTTCGAGGGGTCGCCGGGGAGCTGTTTTTT. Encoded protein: CASSQVRGVAGELFF.

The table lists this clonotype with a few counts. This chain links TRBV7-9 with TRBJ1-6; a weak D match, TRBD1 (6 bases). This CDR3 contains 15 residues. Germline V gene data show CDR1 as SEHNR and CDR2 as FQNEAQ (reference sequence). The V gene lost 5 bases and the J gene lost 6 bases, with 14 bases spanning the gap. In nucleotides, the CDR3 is TGTGCCAGCAGCATAGGGAGGGGGTTTAATTCACCCCTCCACTTT. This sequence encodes CASSIGRGFNSPLHF.

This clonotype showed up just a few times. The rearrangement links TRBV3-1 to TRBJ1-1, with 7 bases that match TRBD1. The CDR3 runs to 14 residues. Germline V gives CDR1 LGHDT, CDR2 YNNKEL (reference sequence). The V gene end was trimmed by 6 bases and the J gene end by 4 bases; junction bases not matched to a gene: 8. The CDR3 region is CASRNGQVSTEAFF. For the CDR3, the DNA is TGTGCCAGCAGAAACGGACAGGTGAGCACTGAAGCTTTCTTT.

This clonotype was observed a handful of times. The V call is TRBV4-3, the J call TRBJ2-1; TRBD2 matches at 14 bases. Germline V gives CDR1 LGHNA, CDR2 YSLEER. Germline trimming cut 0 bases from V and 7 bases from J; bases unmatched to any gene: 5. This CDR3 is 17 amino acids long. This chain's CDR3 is CASSQDVGLAGANEQFF. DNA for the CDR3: TGCGCCAGCAGCCAAGACGTGGGACTAGCGGGAGCAAATGAGCAGTTCTTC.

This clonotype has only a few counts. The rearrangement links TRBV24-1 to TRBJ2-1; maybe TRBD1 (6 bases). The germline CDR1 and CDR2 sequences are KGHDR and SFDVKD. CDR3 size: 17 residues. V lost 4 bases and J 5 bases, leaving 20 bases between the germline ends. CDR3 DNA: TGTGCCACCAGTGACCCGGACCCCGGGACACTAAACAATGAGCAGTTCTTC. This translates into CATSDPDPGTLNNEQFF.

CDR3 sequence reads: CATSERWTGMDEQFF. Here the CDR3 DNA reads TGTGCCACCAGTGAGCGGTGGACAGGGATGGATGAGCAGTTCTTC. V is TRBV24-1 and J is TRBJ2-1, with TRBD1 matching 8 bases. V was clipped by 4 bases and J by 8 bases; unmatched bases: 9. The CDR3 contains 15 residues. Per germline, CDR1 KGHDR and CDR2 SFDVKD.

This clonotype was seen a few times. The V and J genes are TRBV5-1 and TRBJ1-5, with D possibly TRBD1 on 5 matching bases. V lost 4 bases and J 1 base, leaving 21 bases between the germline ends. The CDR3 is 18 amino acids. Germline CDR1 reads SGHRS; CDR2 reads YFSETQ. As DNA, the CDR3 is TGCGCCAGCAGCCACCCGCCGCTAAGGGGTTTCAGCAATCAGCCCCAGCATTTT. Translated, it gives CASSHPPLRGFSNQPQHF.

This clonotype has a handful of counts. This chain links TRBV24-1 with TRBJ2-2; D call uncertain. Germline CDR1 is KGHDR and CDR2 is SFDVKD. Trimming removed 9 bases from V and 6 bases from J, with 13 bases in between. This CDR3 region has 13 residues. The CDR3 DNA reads TGTGCCACCCGTGGAAGGTTCGCCGGGGAGCTGTTTTTT. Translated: CATRGRFAGELFF.